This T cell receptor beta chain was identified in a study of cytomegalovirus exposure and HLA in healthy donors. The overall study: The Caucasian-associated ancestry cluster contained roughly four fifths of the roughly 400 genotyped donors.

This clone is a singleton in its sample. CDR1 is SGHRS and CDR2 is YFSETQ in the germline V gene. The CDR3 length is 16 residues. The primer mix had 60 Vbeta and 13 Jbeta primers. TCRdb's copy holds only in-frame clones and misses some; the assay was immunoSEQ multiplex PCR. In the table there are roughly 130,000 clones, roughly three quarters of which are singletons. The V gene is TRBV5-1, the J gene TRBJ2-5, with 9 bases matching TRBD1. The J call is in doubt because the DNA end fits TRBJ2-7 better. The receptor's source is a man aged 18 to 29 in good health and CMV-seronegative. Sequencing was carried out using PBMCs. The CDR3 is CASSLEGTGRAYEQYF. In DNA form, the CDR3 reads TGCGCCAGCAGCTTGGAAGGGACAGGGCGAGCTTACGAGCAGTACTTC.